This T cell receptor (beta chain) was captured in a study of blood T cells in healthy people across ages. Points from the study as a whole: Unsorted PBMC input precluded a conclusive naive versus antigen-experienced comparison. Diversity estimated from one million T cells was considered an underestimate.

Every donor gave roughly 9.2 milliliters of peripheral blood. Alongside a J-beta primer mix, a sample-barcoded 5' primer served in a second PCR lasting about 7 to 12 cycles. One entry per CDR3 protein, called by TCRdb with MiXCR from the 5' RACE reads. The data hold approximately 800,000 distinct CDR3 sequences, with under 80% observed a single time. As to this clonotype: Its target is not known.

Germline CDR1 MNHNS, CDR2 SASEGT. Trimming left V 2 bases short and J 4 bases short, with 11 bases between. This CDR3 contains 14 residues. V usage is TRBV6-1 and J usage is TRBJ2-5; no clear D. Sequenced: blood. The receptor was isolated from a man aged 25-45 years in good health. Written as DNA, the CDR3 is TGTGCCAGCAGTGAATTTAGGGTCCGAGAGACCCAGTACTTC. It is translated as CASSEFRVRETQYF.